This T cell receptor beta chain was recorded in a study of blood T cells in healthy people across ages. Trimming removed 1 base at V and 5 bases at J, with 6 bases between. This CDR3 has 12 residues. Per the germline V gene, CDR1 is SEHNR and CDR2 is FQNEAQ (reference sequence). A second PCR, run for about 6 to 12 cycles, used a sample-barcoded 5' primer plus a J-beta primer mix. TCRdb re-called the 5' RACE reads through MiXCR, storing one row per CDR3 protein. The sample contains about 780,000 distinct CDR3 sequences, about 47% of which appear only once. The sample, about 9.2 milliliters of peripheral blood, was drawn from each donor.

The sequenced sample consisted of blood. The rearrangement links TRBV7-9 to TRBJ2-7; tentatively, D is TRBD1 or TRBD2 (5 bases each). This sequence was found in a man older than 75 in good health. The CDR3, as DNA: TGTGCCAGCAGCTTAGGGGACGACGAGCAGTACTTC. Translated: CASSLGDDEQYF. Complete variable domain (other parts from reference TRBV7-9 and TRBJ2-7): DTGVSQNPRHKITKRGQNVTFRCDPISEHNRLYWYRQTLGQGPEFLTYFQNEAQLEKSRLLSDRFSAERPKGSFSTLEIQRTEQGDSAMYLCASSLGDDEQYFGPGTRLTVT.